The following is a T cell receptor (beta chain) sequence with its context. Many counts were recorded for this clonotype. What antigen it recognizes has not been identified. Base qualities are missing; no much larger clone stands one base away. This record comes from a study of T cell repertoires in cytomegalovirus infection (dated by TCRdb to the late 2010s). With regard to the full study: Donor HLA type was relevant to the analysis, as public TCR beta signatures indicated carriage of CMV infection together with the matching HLA type.

The CDR3, from cysteine to phenylalanine, totals 13 residues. Of all the DNA, just the CDR3 is kept, 39 bases in frame from base 1. The germline V gene provides CDR1 SGHTA and CDR2 FQGTGA. V drops 5 bases and J drops 1 base, leaving 8 bases in between. TCRdb names Illumina HiSeq 1500 as the instrument used. TCRdb reworked the public reads: Q25 trimming with fastp, MiXCR clone assembly, productive beta chains retained. Each CDR3 protein appears once, grouped with its most common genes and DNA. The sample table records over 450,000 distinct CDR3 sequences; roughly 10% of these occur just once. The ten top clones hold around 9.6% of the sample. On the study overall, not on this receptor specifically: The ex vivo response was dominated by HLA-C-restricted CMV-specific TCR beta clonotypes, which also provided the single most frequent clonotype in two of eight donors. In both this cohort and an independent roughly 400-donor cohort, the cumulative frequency of public TCR beta family members distinguished carriers of CMV infection plus the relevant HLA type.

Sequences were obtained from PBMCs. The source of this sequence is a human donor in good health (CMV status not recorded). Some clones in this sample may be carry-over from other donors' samples. The sequence links TRBV7-3 to TRBJ1-1, with the D gene not confidently named. The DNA sequence reads TGTGCCAGCAGCCCCCTTGGGAACACTGAAGCTTTCTTT. Translated, it gives CASSPLGNTEAFF.